The clone carrying this TCR beta chain was detected only a few times. Its antigen remains unknown. These data are taken from a study of a mutant IDH1 vaccine in newly diagnosed glioma. Clones were sequenced by immunoSEQ multiplex PCR, and TCRdb holds only the in-frame ones, with some missing. The repertoire holds about 56,000 clones, with approximately 71% as singletons. The sample's time point: week 47, end of study. The content of each vaccine dose was 300 ug of mutant IDH1 20-mer peptide, and topical imiquimod accompanied it. Germline CDR1 and CDR2: LNHDA and SQIVND (reference sequence). The CDR3 runs 12 residues. The V end lost 3 bases, the J end lost 5 bases, and 5 bases lay between the germline ends.

The V call is TRBV19, the J call TRBJ1-5; no definite D call. The specimen comprised PBMCs, sampled from a glioma patient whose treatment included an IDH1 peptide vaccine. The clonotype originates from a man in his fifties or sixties with glioma. The DNA for the CDR3 is TGTGCCAGTAGTATGTCTCATCAGCCCCAGCATTTT. It specifies CASSMSHQPQHF. Variable domain in full (rest from reference TRBV19 and TRBJ1-5): DGGITQSPKYLFRKEGQNVTLSCEQNLNHDAMYWYRQDPGQGLRLIYYSQIVNDFQKGDIAEGYSVSREKKESFPLTVTSAQKNPTAFYLCASSMSHQPQHFGDGTRLSIL.